The rows below give T cell receptor beta chains drawn from one sample of a study of cytomegalovirus exposure and HLA in healthy donors. The data were produced by immunoSEQ multiplex PCR, yet TCRdb's version contains in-frame clones alone and is incomplete. This sample carries about 200,000 clones, roughly an eighth of them seen once, and the ten largest clones take less than 8.5%. Sample: PBMCs. These TCRs come from a man aged 50 to 60 in good health and CMV-seropositive. Each CDR3 is given with its conserved first and last residue. Each record gives: J gene, D gene, clone size, V gene, CDR3 DNA, CDR3 protein. The D gene is left open where the match is weak. Clone size is shown for a subset of rows, as once, few, many or a class of expanded clone.

J gene: TRBJ2-5; D gene: TRBD2; clone size: few; V gene: TRBV5-7; CDR3 DNA: TGTGCCAGCAGCGGGCTAGCGGGGGGGTTACGGGAGACCCAGTACTTC; CDR3 protein: CASSGLAGGLRETQYF
J gene: TRBJ2-3; D gene: NA; clone size: few; V gene: TRBV7-7; CDR3 DNA: TGTGCTAGCAGCCCCCTCCGGAGCACAGATACGCAGTATTTT; CDR3 protein: CASSPLRSTDTQYF
J gene: TRBJ2-7; D gene: NA; clone size: NA; V gene: TRBV9; CDR3 DNA: TGTGCCAGCAGCGTAGGTTCACAGACAGAGACTTACGAGCAGTACTTC; CDR3 protein: CASSVGSQTETYEQYF
J gene: TRBJ1-5; D gene: TRBD1; clone size: NA; V gene: TRBV6-6; CDR3 DNA: TGTGCCAGCAGTTACTCTGACAGGGGGCATGGTCAGCCCCAGCATTTT; CDR3 protein: CASSYSDRGHGQPQHF
J gene: TRBJ2-5; D gene: NA; clone size: NA; V gene: TRBV6-5; CDR3 DNA: TGTGCCAGCAGTTACCCTTTGGGACATTCACAAGAGAACCAGTACTTC; CDR3 protein: CASSYPLGHSQENQYF
J gene: TRBJ1-4; D gene: TRBD1; clone size: NA; V gene: TRBV28; CDR3 DNA: TGTGCCAGCGCCCCCAGACAGGGCGGAATTCGGAAACTGTTTTTT; CDR3 protein: CASAPRQGGIRKLFF
J gene: TRBJ2-5; D gene: TRBD1; clone size: NA; V gene: TRBV5-4; CDR3 DNA: TGTGCCAGCAGCTTACCCTCAGGGGGCTCCCAAGAGACCCAGTACTTC; CDR3 protein: CASSLPSGGSQETQYF
J gene: TRBJ1-3; D gene: NA; clone size: few; V gene: TRBV30; CDR3 DNA: TGTGCCTGGAGAGACCGGGACACCTCCTCTGGAAACACCATATATTTT; CDR3 protein: CAWRDRDTSSGNTIYF
J gene: TRBJ2-1; D gene: TRBD2; clone size: few; V gene: TRBV6-5; CDR3 DNA: TGTGCCAGCAGCCCTACTAGCGGGGGGCCATATGAGCAGTTCTTC; CDR3 protein: CASSPTSGGPYEQFF
J gene: TRBJ2-2; D gene: NA; clone size: NA; V gene: TRBV7-9; CDR3 DNA: TGTGCCAGCAGCTTAAATAGCCGGGAGCTGTTTTTT; CDR3 protein: CASSLNSRELFF
J gene: TRBJ1-2; D gene: TRBD1; clone size: few; V gene: TRBV28; CDR3 DNA: TGTGCCAGCAGCACCAGGGGGGAGGCTAACTATGGCTACACCTTC; CDR3 protein: CASSTRGEANYGYTF
J gene: TRBJ2-5; D gene: TRBD2; clone size: NA; V gene: TRBV7-7; CDR3 DNA: TGTGCCAGCAGCTCTAGCGGGGGGGCTCAGACCCAGTACTTC; CDR3 protein: CASSSSGGAQTQYF
J gene: TRBJ1-1; D gene: NA; clone size: NA; V gene: TRBV5-6; CDR3 DNA: TGTGCCAGCAGCCCTCCGCGGAGCTCGAACACTGAAGCTTTCTTT; CDR3 protein: CASSPPRSSNTEAFF
J gene: TRBJ1-2; D gene: NA; clone size: few; V gene: TRBV30; CDR3 DNA: TGTGCCTGGACCATGACAGGTCCCGGGGGCTACACCTTC; CDR3 protein: CAWTMTGPGGYTF
J gene: TRBJ1-1; D gene: TRBD1; clone size: few; V gene: TRBV5-4; CDR3 DNA: TGTGCCAGCAGCTTGGGGACAGGGAAGGTGGCTTTCTTT; CDR3 protein: CASSLGTGKVAFF
J gene: TRBJ1-6; D gene: TRBD1; clone size: NA; V gene: TRBV4-3; CDR3 DNA: TGCGCCAGCGGCCCTACGACAGGGCCTAATTCACCCCTCCACTTT; CDR3 protein: CASGPTTGPNSPLHF
J gene: TRBJ2-3; D gene: TRBD2; clone size: once; V gene: TRBV27; CDR3 DNA: TGTGCCAGCAGTTTATTGGAGCGGGGGGGCTCCGATACGCAGTATTTT; CDR3 protein: CASSLLERGGSDTQYF
J gene: TRBJ1-1; D gene: NA; clone size: few; V gene: TRBV5-1; CDR3 DNA: TGCGCCAGCAGCCCTGACAGGCCGGATCGTGGTGAAGCTTTCTTT; CDR3 protein: CASSPDRPDRGEAFF
J gene: TRBJ1-2; D gene: NA; clone size: NA; V gene: TRBV19; CDR3 DNA: TGTGCCAGTAGTGCCCCAGGTGGTTATGGCTACACCTTC; CDR3 protein: CASSAPGGYGYTF
J gene: TRBJ1-2; D gene: NA; clone size: few; V gene: TRBV5-1; CDR3 DNA: TGCGCCAGCAGCTTGGGTACAGAGGGCTACACCTTC; CDR3 protein: CASSLGTEGYTF
J gene: TRBJ2-1; D gene: TRBD1; clone size: few; V gene: TRBV6-5; CDR3 DNA: TGTGCCAGCAGTTACTCGGGGACAGCCTACAATGAGCAGTTCTTC; CDR3 protein: CASSYSGTAYNEQFF
J gene: TRBJ2-6; D gene: NA; clone size: few; V gene: TRBV5-6; CDR3 DNA: TGTGCCAGCAGCTTTTGGGGGGGGCGTGGGGCCAACGTCCTGACTTTC; CDR3 protein: CASSFWGGRGANVLTF
J gene: TRBJ2-5; D gene: TRBD1; clone size: NA; V gene: TRBV5-1; CDR3 DNA: TGCGCCAGCAGCTTGGCGGGACAGCAAGAGACCCAGTACTTC; CDR3 protein: CASSLAGQQETQYF
J gene: TRBJ1-4; D gene: NA; clone size: NA; V gene: TRBV7-6; CDR3 DNA: TGTGCCAGCAGCTTCGGACAGCCGGGCGAAAAACTGTTTTTT; CDR3 protein: CASSFGQPGEKLFF
J gene: TRBJ1-1; D gene: TRBD1; clone size: NA; V gene: TRBV7-3; CDR3 DNA: TGTGCCAGAAGCCGGGACAGGGGCACTGAAGCTTTCTTT; CDR3 protein: CARSRDRGTEAFF
J gene: TRBJ2-2; D gene: NA; clone size: NA; V gene: TRBV28; CDR3 DNA: TGTGCCAGCAGTTCTAGACGTTTCACCGGGGAGCTGTTTTTT; CDR3 protein: CASSSRRFTGELFF
J gene: TRBJ1-4; D gene: NA; clone size: NA; V gene: TRBV2; CDR3 DNA: TGTGCCAGCAGTGACATCGGGACTAATGAAAAACTGTTTTTT; CDR3 protein: CASSDIGTNEKLFF
J gene: TRBJ2-1; D gene: TRBD1; clone size: few; V gene: TRBV7-9; CDR3 DNA: TGTGCCAGCAGCTTGACAGGGGGCGGATCCCACAATGAGCAGTTCTTC; CDR3 protein: CASSLTGGGSHNEQFF
J gene: TRBJ1-3; D gene: TRBD1; clone size: few; V gene: TRBV5-8; CDR3 DNA: TGTGCCAGCAGCTTTCTCTTGCCGGGACAGGGGGTCTCTGGAAACACCATATATTTT; CDR3 protein: CASSFLLPGQGVSGNTIYF
J gene: TRBJ2-3; D gene: TRBD2; clone size: few; V gene: TRBV30; CDR3 DNA: TGTGCCTGGAGTCCCTCCCGGGCTAGCGGGGGGGCCGTGAGCACAGATACGCAGTATTTT; CDR3 protein: CAWSPSRASGGAVSTDTQYF
J gene: TRBJ1-5; D gene: NA; clone size: few; V gene: TRBV28; CDR3 DNA: TGTGCCAGCAGTTTGAGAATGGGTAGGGACATCTATCAGCCCCAGCATTTT; CDR3 protein: CASSLRMGRDIYQPQHF
J gene: TRBJ1-1; D gene: TRBD1; clone size: NA; V gene: TRBV29-1; CDR3 DNA: TGCAGCGTTGAAGGACAGGGGAGGAACACTGAAGCTTTCTTT; CDR3 protein: CSVEGQGRNTEAFF
J gene: TRBJ2-5; D gene: NA; clone size: NA; V gene: TRBV29-1; CDR3 DNA: TGCAGCGCGGATGGGCCGGTCGGCGTGACCCAGTACTTC; CDR3 protein: CSADGPVGVTQYF
J gene: TRBJ1-1; D gene: NA; clone size: NA; V gene: TRBV5-1; CDR3 DNA: TGCGCCAGCAGCTTAGCGGGGGTGTCCACTGAAGCTTTCTTT; CDR3 protein: CASSLAGVSTEAFF
J gene: TRBJ1-1; D gene: TRBD1; clone size: few; V gene: TRBV7-9; CDR3 DNA: TGTGCCAGCAGCCCAGGACAGGGGACGAACACTGAAGCTTTCTTT; CDR3 protein: CASSPGQGTNTEAFF
J gene: TRBJ2-3; D gene: NA; clone size: few; V gene: TRBV2; CDR3 DNA: TGTGCCAGCAGGGACAAGCGCACAGATACGCAGTATTTT; CDR3 protein: CASRDKRTDTQYF
J gene: TRBJ1-5; D gene: NA; clone size: NA; V gene: TRBV6-1; CDR3 DNA: TGTGCCAGCAGTGAAGCCCTCCAGCAGCCCCAGCATTTT; CDR3 protein: CASSEALQQPQHF
J gene: TRBJ1-1; D gene: NA; clone size: few; V gene: TRBV30; CDR3 DNA: TGTGCCTGGAATCTCGGTAACACTGAAGCTTTCTTT; CDR3 protein: CAWNLGNTEAFF
J gene: TRBJ2-3; D gene: NA; clone size: few; V gene: TRBV18; CDR3 DNA: TGTGCCAGCTCACCAATGGGGGCTAGCACAGATACGCAGTATTTT; CDR3 protein: CASSPMGASTDTQYF
J gene: TRBJ2-7; D gene: TRBD1; clone size: few; V gene: TRBV5-1; CDR3 DNA: TGCGCCAGCAGCAAAGGACAGGGAGCCTACGAGCAGTACTTC; CDR3 protein: CASSKGQGAYEQYF
J gene: TRBJ1-1; D gene: NA; clone size: NA; V gene: TRBV18; CDR3 DNA: TGTGCCAGCTCACCCGCCGGACAGATGAACACTGAAGCTTTCTTT; CDR3 protein: CASSPAGQMNTEAFF
J gene: TRBJ2-3; D gene: NA; clone size: few; V gene: TRBV18; CDR3 DNA: TGTGCCAGCTCACAAGCTACTAGCACCGATACGCAGTATTTT; CDR3 protein: CASSQATSTDTQYF
J gene: TRBJ2-1; D gene: TRBD2; clone size: few; V gene: TRBV9; CDR3 DNA: TGTGCCAGCAGCGGGAAAGTGAGCGGGGGGGCCTACAATGAGCAGTTCTTC; CDR3 protein: CASSGKVSGGAYNEQFF
J gene: TRBJ1-5; D gene: NA; clone size: NA; V gene: TRBV27; CDR3 DNA: TGTGCCAGCAGTGCCGACACTGAGAGCAATCAGCCCCAGCATTTT; CDR3 protein: CASSADTESNQPQHF
J gene: TRBJ2-2; D gene: TRBD1; clone size: NA; V gene: TRBV6-5; CDR3 DNA: TGTGCCAGCAGTTGGACAGGGGACACCGGGGAGCTGTTTTTT; CDR3 protein: CASSWTGDTGELFF
J gene: TRBJ1-6; D gene: NA; clone size: few; V gene: TRBV27; CDR3 DNA: TGTGCCAGCAGTTTCAGGGAAAGTTCACCCCTCCACTTT; CDR3 protein: CASSFRESSPLHF
J gene: TRBJ2-5; D gene: TRBD1; clone size: NA; V gene: TRBV19; CDR3 DNA: TGTGCCAGCAGAGGACAGGGGACGCAAGAGACCCAGTACTTC; CDR3 protein: CASRGQGTQETQYF
J gene: TRBJ1-1; D gene: NA; clone size: NA; V gene: TRBV7-6; CDR3 DNA: TGTGCCAGCAGCTTAGATCAGGGGTCGTCCACTGAAGCTTTCTTT; CDR3 protein: CASSLDQGSSTEAFF
J gene: TRBJ1-6; D gene: TRBD1; clone size: NA; V gene: TRBV27; CDR3 DNA: TGTGCCAGCAGTTTGACACAGGGGAATAATTCACCCCTCCACTTT; CDR3 protein: CASSLTQGNNSPLHF
J gene: TRBJ2-1; D gene: NA; clone size: few; V gene: TRBV29-1; CDR3 DNA: TGCAGCGTTGAGCTCACAGGGGACTATGAGCAGTTCTTC; CDR3 protein: CSVELTGDYEQFF
J gene: TRBJ2-5; D gene: TRBD1; clone size: NA; V gene: TRBV11-3; CDR3 DNA: TGTGCCAGTAACAGGGGGCAAGAGACCCAGTACTTC; CDR3 protein: CASNRGQETQYF